This T cell receptor beta chain was found in a study of cytomegalovirus exposure and HLA in healthy donors. The wider study: An earlier analysis found 100 million or so unique TCR beta sequences from about 179 million T cells.

This clone was seen just once. Its antigen is not identified. PCR used 60 Vbeta primers and 13 Jbeta primers. Per the authors' pipeline: Later analysis identified tens of millions of unique TCR beta chains, 8.5 million to 13 million shared. Assay used: immunoSEQ multiplex PCR; TCRdb lists only in-frame clones, some missing. V and J calls and clone size follow that table, whereas D and trimming were derived from the DNA. The sample lists roughly 140,000 clones; about four fifths were seen once. Overall study findings and caveats: Clonal expansion was found to be greater in HLA-associated TCR beta chains than in equally common others in a later analysis.

The sample was PBMCs. This receptor was obtained from a woman aged 40-49 years in good health and CMV-seropositive.

Here the CDR3 DNA reads TGTGCCAGCAGACTTCCGGGACAGAAAGCTTTCTTT. It specifies CASRLPGQKAFF. The gene calls are TRBV7-2 and TRBJ1-1; 7 bases align to TRBD1. The V and J ends lost 6 bases and 9 bases, in that order; junction bases with no gene match: 7. CDR1 is SGHTA, CDR2 FQGNSA, per germline. This CDR3 region has 12 residues.